This T cell receptor (beta chain) was sequenced for a study of T cells in Graves' hyperthyroidism and ophthalmopathy. The TCR beta CDR3 regions underwent amplification using RNA transcripts as the source. TCR CDR3 regions were first amplified by RT-PCR with HTBI primers. MiXCR was run by TCRdb on the multiplex PCR reads, yielding one entry per CDR3 protein. In the table there are 600,000 to 700,000 distinct CDR3 sequences, about 45% of which are singletons. Germline CDR1 is SQVTM and CDR2 is ANQGSEA. The V and J ends lost 7 bases and 2 bases respectively, with 5 bases between them. The CDR3 is made up of 10 amino acids. Study results and limitations: Within blood appeared most thyroid clonotypes that had expanded above 0.001. Separation of ophthalmopathy from stable hyperthyroidism was achieved by a 13 V-J model.

Of note for this clonotype: Its antigen is still unknown.

The clonotype comes from an adult man with Graves' disease, either hyperthyroidism or ophthalmopathy (not recorded which). The J gene is TRBJ2-5, the V gene TRBV29-1; D ambiguous. The specimen was peripheral blood or thyroid tissue (not recorded which). CDR3 amino acids: CSGVQETQYF. The CDR3 nucleotides are TGCAGCGGAGTGCAAGAGACCCAGTACTTC.